This T cell receptor beta chain was recovered during a study of cytomegalovirus exposure and HLA in healthy donors. Study-level findings and limits: The classifier reportedly diagnosed cytomegalovirus status with high specificity and sensitivity.

Clones were sequenced by immunoSEQ multiplex PCR, and TCRdb holds only the in-frame ones, with some missing. The sample lists 250,000 or so clones; 85% to 90% were seen once. On this clone: Antigen unknown.

The CDR3 runs 16 residues. Trimming pared 2 bases from V and 3 bases from J, leaving 17 bases between. Germline V lookup: CDR1 PRHDT, CDR2 FYEKMQ (reference sequence). This sequence was found in a woman aged 18-35 years in good health and CMV-seronegative. This sequence joins TRBV13 and TRBJ2-7; TRBD1 is a possible D gene (5 bases). The specimen was PBMCs. The CDR3 here is CASSLHIYGRDYEQYF. DNA for the CDR3: TGTGCCAGCAGCTTACACATATACGGCAGGGACTACGAGCAGTACTTC.